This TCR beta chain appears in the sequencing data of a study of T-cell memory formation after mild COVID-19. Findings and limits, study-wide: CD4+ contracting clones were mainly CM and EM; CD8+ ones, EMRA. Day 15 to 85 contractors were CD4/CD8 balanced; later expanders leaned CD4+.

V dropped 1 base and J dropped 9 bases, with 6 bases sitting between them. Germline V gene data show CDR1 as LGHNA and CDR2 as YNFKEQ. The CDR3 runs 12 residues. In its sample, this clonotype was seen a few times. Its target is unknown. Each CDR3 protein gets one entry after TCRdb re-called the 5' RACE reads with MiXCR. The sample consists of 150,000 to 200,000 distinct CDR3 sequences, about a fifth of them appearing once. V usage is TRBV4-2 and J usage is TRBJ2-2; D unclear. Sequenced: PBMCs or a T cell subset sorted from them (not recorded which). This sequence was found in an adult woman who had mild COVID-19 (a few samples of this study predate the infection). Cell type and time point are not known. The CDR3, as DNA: TGTGCCAGCAGCCAAGGTGGCTGGGAGCTGTTTTTT. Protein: CASSQGGWELFF.